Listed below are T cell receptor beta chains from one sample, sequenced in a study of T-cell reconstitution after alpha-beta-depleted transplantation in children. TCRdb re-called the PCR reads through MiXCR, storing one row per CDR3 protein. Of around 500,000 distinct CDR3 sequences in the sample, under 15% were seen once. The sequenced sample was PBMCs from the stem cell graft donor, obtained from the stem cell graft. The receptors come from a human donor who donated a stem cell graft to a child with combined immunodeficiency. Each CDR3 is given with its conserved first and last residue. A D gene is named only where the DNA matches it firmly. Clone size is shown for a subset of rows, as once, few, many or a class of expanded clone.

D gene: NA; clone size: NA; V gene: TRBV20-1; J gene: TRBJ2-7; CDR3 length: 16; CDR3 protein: CSARAPRGSEDYEQYF; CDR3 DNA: TGCAGTGCTAGGGCCCCTAGGGGTAGCGAAGACTACGAGCAGTACTTC
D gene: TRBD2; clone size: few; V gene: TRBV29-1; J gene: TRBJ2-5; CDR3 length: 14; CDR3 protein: CSVEMGLGLETQYF; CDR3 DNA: TGCAGCGTTGAAATGGGACTAGGCCTAGAGACCCAGTACTTC
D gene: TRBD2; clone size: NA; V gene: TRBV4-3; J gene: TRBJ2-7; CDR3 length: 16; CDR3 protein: CASSQGGLASPYEQYF; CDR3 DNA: TGCGCCAGCAGCCAAGGCGGACTAGCGTCACCCTACGAGCAGTACTTC
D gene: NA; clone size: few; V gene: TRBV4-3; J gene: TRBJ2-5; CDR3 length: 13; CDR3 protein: CASSQGHQETQYF; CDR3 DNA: TGCGCCAGCAGCCAAGGACACCAAGAGACCCAGTACTTC
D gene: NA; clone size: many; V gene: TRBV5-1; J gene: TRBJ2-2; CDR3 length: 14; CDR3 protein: CASSPGLMEGELFF; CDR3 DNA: TGCGCCAGCAGCCCTGGACTGATGGAGGGGGAGCTGTTTTTT
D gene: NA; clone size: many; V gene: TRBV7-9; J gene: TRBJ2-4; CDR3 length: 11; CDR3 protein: CASSSELNVYF; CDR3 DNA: TGTGCCAGCAGCTCGGAGCTTAATGTGTACTTC
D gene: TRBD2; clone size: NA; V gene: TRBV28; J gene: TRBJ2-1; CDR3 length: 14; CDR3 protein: CATESGGEYNEQFF; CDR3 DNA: TGTGCCACCGAGAGCGGGGGGGAATACAATGAGCAGTTCTTC
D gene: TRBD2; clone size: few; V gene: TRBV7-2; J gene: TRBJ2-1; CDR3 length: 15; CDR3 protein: CASSSQAGGQDEQFF; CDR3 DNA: TGTGCCAGCAGCTCCCAAGCGGGGGGGCAGGATGAGCAGTTCTTC
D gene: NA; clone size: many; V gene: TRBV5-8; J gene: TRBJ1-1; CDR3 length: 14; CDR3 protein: CASSLVLGDTEAFF; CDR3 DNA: TGTGCCAGCAGCTTAGTCTTGGGGGACACTGAAGCTTTCTTT
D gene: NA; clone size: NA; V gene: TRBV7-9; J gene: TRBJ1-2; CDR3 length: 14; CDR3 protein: CASSYGLATYGYTF; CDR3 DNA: TGTGCCAGCAGCTACGGACTAGCAACCTATGGCTACACCTTC
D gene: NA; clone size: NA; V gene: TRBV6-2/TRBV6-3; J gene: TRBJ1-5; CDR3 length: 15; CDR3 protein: CASSYEDILNQPQHF; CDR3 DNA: TGTGCCAGCAGTTACGAGGACATCTTAAATCAGCCCCAGCATTTT
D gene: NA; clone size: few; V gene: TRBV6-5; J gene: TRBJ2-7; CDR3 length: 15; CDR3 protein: CASSYSPLGSYEQYF; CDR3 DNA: TGTGCCAGCAGTTACTCTCCGCTAGGGTCCTACGAGCAGTACTTC
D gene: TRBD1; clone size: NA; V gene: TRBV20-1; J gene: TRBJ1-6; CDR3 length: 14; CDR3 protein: CSASPDRVELPLHF; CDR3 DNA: TGCAGTGCTAGTCCCGACAGGGTTGAGTTACCCCTCCACTTT
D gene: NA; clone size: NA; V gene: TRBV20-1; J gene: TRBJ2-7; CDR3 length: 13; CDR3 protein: CSAPGQGAREQYF; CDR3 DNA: TGCAGTGCTCCCGGCCAGGGCGCCAGGGAGCAGTACTTC
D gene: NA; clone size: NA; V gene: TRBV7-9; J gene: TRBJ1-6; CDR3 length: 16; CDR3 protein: CASSLPQGSSNSPLHF; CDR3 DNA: TGTGCCAGCAGCTTACCACAGGGAAGTAGTAATTCACCCCTCCACTTT
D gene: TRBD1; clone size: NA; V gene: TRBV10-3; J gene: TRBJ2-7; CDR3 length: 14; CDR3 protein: CAISDRGYSYEQYF; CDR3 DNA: TGTGCCATCAGTGACAGGGGGTACTCCTACGAGCAGTACTTC
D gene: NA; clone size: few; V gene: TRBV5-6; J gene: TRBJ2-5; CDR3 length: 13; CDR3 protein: CASGFAGAETQYF; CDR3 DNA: TGTGCCAGCGGATTTGCGGGGGCGGAGACCCAGTACTTC
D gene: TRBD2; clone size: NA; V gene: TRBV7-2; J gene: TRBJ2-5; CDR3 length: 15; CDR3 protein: CASSFRLAGSETQYF; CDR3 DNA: TGTGCCAGCAGCTTTCGACTAGCGGGGTCGGAGACCCAGTACTTC
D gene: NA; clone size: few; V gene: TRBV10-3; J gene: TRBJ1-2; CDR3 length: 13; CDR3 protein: CAISEAPYHGYTF; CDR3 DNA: TGTGCCATCAGTGAGGCCCCTTATCACGGCTACACCTTC
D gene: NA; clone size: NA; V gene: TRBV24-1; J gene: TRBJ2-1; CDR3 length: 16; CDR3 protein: CATSERSPSSYNEQFF; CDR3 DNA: TGTGCCACCAGTGAACGGAGCCCCAGCTCCTACAATGAGCAGTTCTTC
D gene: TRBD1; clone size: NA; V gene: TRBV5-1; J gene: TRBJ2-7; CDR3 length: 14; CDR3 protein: CASSTRTGAYEQYF; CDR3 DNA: TGCGCCAGCAGCACCCGGACAGGGGCCTACGAGCAGTACTTC